This TCR beta chain is drawn from a study of blood T cell repertoires in COVID-19. Study in general: COVID-19 samples from acute and convalescent phases originated in the United States, Italy and Spain. Sources were T cells, B-cell-depleted T cells, or PBMCs; the material itself was cDNA or gDNA.

Germline values: CDR1 MNHEY, CDR2 SVGAGI. This CDR3 comprises 14 residues. Trimming stripped 6 bases from V and 5 bases from J, with 13 bases between. Per the original methods: Amplification of reference gene primers was used by the study to estimate nucleated cell counts. Sequenced by immunoSEQ multiplex PCR; TCRdb stores in-frame clones only, minus some. Clonal size and the V and J genes are those of that table, whereas D and trimming came from the DNA. This sample yields some 83,000 clones, of which more than 65% are seen a single time; approximately 12% belongs to the top ten. The sequenced material came from peripheral blood. This chain connects TRBV6-5 to TRBJ1-4; D remains unclear. The TCR was taken from a man aged 50-60 years with acute or convalescent COVID-19. The CDR3 protein is CASRDEGGNEKLFF. The CDR3 DNA follows: TGTGCCAGCAGGGACGAGGGAGGGAATGAAAAACTGTTTTTT.